These 14 T cell receptor beta chains share one sample of origin, sequenced in a study of T-cell reconstitution after alpha-beta-depleted transplantation in children. A library of TCRbeta sequences, prepared with unique molecular identifiers, was generated. TCRdb re-derived calls from the PCR reads in MiXCR, one entry per CDR3 protein. The table shows about 72,000 distinct CDR3 sequences, with about 7% occurring only once. The sample consisted of PBMCs from the stem cell graft donor, taken from the stem cell graft. These receptors were taken from a human donor who donated a stem cell graft to a child with acute lymphoblastic leukemia.

The rearrangement uses TRBV7-2 and TRBJ2-5; 16 bases map to TRBD2. The CDR3 has 16 amino acids. V lost 5 bases and J lost 5; bases outside the gene matches: 5. In germline, CDR1 is SGHTA, CDR2 FQGNSA. The CDR3 nucleotides read TGTGCCAGCAGCCCCCAGGGACTAGCGGGGGGGGAGACCCAGTACTTC. Protein product: CASSPQGLAGGETQYF.

This clonotype was counted ten times or more. Here the CDR3 DNA reads TGTGCCAGCAGCCTTAGCGGGGGGCTTAAAAACATTCAGTACTTC. Its translation is CASSLSGGLKNIQYF. The J gene is TRBJ2-4, the V gene TRBV3-1, with TRBD2 identical over 10 bases. The V segment lost 4 bases and the J segment 4 bases; nucleotides outside the gene matches: 4. CDR3 size: 15 residues. In germline, CDR1 is LGHDT, CDR2 YNNKEL (reference sequence).

The chain recombines TRBV11-2 with TRBJ2-1; TRBD1 agrees at 9 bases. The CDR3 contains 14 residues. J lost 8 bases, V lost 7 bases, and 9 bases had no gene match. CDR1 is SGHAT and CDR2 is FQNNGV in the germline V gene. Here the CDR3 DNA reads TGTGCCAGCACCCCCGGGACAGGGTATCATGAGCAGTTCTTC. Its translation is CASTPGTGYHEQFF.

This clonotype was seen at least ten times. The chain employs TRBV20-1 and TRBJ1-6; D gene ambiguous. CDR1 and CDR2 from the germline V gene are DFQATT and SNEGSKA (reference sequence). Trimming cost V 0 bases and J 14 bases, with 14 bases left between them. This CDR3 spans 13 amino acids. CDR3 in amino acids: CSARDPWETTLHF. The CDR3 nucleotides are TGCAGTGCTAGAGATCCCTGGGAGACAACCCTCCACTTT.

This clonotype was observed many times. The chain couples TRBV6-5 to TRBJ2-7; D is unresolved. Germline V gives CDR1 MNHEY, CDR2 SVGAGI. The CDR3 spans 12 residues. V gave up 6 bases and J gave up 0 bases, with 6 bases separating them. The CDR3 bases are TGTGCCAGCAGCTACACCTCCTACGAGCAGTACTTC. This sequence encodes CASSYTSYEQYF.

This clonotype was seen a few times. V gene TRBV20-1 combines with J gene TRBJ1-5; TRBD1 might be the D (6 bases). V was shortened by 6 bases and J by 5 bases, with 17 bases between the two germline ends. CDR1 is DFQATT and CDR2 is SNEGSKA in the germline V gene (reference sequence). The CDR3 contains 14 residues. CDR3 DNA: TGCAGTGCGAAACAGGAGGGGGAGTATCAGCCCCAGCATTTT. Encoded protein: CSAKQEGEYQPQHF.

In its sample, this clonotype was seen a few times. A much bigger clone sits one base away, suggesting this may be a read error. The rearrangement uses TRBV5-1 and TRBJ1-1, with TRBD1 matching 7 bases. V shed 4 bases, J shed 7 bases, and the junction held 7 bases outside the gene matches. Germline CDR1 is SGHRS and CDR2 is YFSETQ. The CDR3 has 13 amino acids. The DNA for the CDR3 is TGCGCCAGCAGCCTAGGGGGCGGCGGTGAAGCTTTCTTT. Amino acid sequence: CASSLGGGGEAFF.

In its sample, this clonotype was seen many times. The chain recombines TRBV10-3 with TRBJ1-1; D call uncertain. Per germline, CDR1 ENHRY and CDR2 SYGVKD. Trimming took off 5 bases at V and 5 bases at J, with 9 bases between the two ends. The length of the CDR3 is 12 residues. The DNA of the CDR3 is TGTGCCATCAGTCGGACGGAGACTGAAGCTTTCTTT. Protein: CAISRTETEAFF.

This clonotype was counted at least ten times. The chain joins TRBV9 to TRBJ2-2; D gene unclear. Per germline, CDR1 SGDLS and CDR2 YYNGEE. The CDR3 spans 17 residues. The V end lost 4 bases, the J end lost 4 bases, and 20 bases lay between the germline ends. The CDR3 DNA sequence: TGTGCCAGCAGCCACCCGCAAGAGAACAGACCCACCGGGGAGCTGTTTTTT. Protein product: CASSHPQENRPTGELFF.

With respect to this clonotype: Germline and junction disagree at one end, which may indicate a read error. The gene calls are TRBV11-2 and TRBJ2-6; TRBD1 might be the D (5 bases). There are 23 residues in the CDR3. Per the germline V gene, CDR1 is SGHAT and CDR2 is FQNNGV. CDR3 protein: CASSLDFLRPTSRLWSGANVPTF. The CDR3 DNA is TGTGCCAGCAGCTTAGATTTCCTTCGGCCAACCTCGCGTCTGTGGTCTGGGGCCAACGTCCCGACTTTC.

This clonotype was detected many times. This chain uses TRBV7-2 with TRBJ2-2, with D maybe TRBD2 (7 bases). Trimming left V 0 bases short and J 6 bases short, with 11 bases between. CDR1 is SGHTA and CDR2 is FQGNSA in the germline V gene. This CDR3 comprises 15 residues. The CDR3 here is CASSLAGGASGELFF. The CDR3 nucleotides read TGTGCCAGCAGCTTAGCGGGGGGGGCATCCGGGGAGCTGTTTTTT.

The sample holds many counts of this clonotype. This sequence joins TRBV20-1 and TRBJ2-3; D is uncertain. The V end lost 5 bases, the J end lost 2 bases, and 11 bases lay between the germline ends. The CDR3 runs 13 residues. The germline gives CDR1 DFQATT, CDR2 SNEGSKA (reference sequence). CDR3 in amino acids: CSAARALTDTQYF. CDR3 in DNA: TGCAGTGCTGCCCGGGCTCTCACAGATACGCAGTATTTT.

In regard to this clonotype: One end of the junction fails to match germline, which may point to a read error. CDR3 in DNA: TGTGCCAGCTCACCGAACCGTAATTCCGGGACGAATTTT. Translation: CASSPNRNSGTNF. The V gene is TRBV18, the J gene TRBJ2-3; perhaps D is TRBD1 or TRBD2 (5 bases each). CDR1 is KGHSH and CDR2 is LQKENI in the germline V gene. CDR3 size: 13 residues.

This clonotype has a count of ten or more. The J gene is TRBJ2-7, the V gene TRBV6-5, with unresolved D. With 0 bases removed from V and 5 bases from J, the gap between germline ends came to 23 bases. The CDR3 has 18 residues. Germline assignment: CDR1 MNHEY and CDR2 SVGAGI. The CDR3 DNA sequence: TGTGCCAGCAGTTACTCGATCCCAGGCGACTCCTCCCCTGACGAGCAGTACTTC. This gives the protein CASSYSIPGDSSPDEQYF.